The 9 T cell receptor beta chains reported below all come from one sample, sequenced in a study of monozygotic twins with inflammatory bowel disease. TCRdb reprocessed the 5' RACE reads; each CDR3 protein has one entry and no DNA is given. The sample table sets out around 400,000 distinct CDR3 sequences. Sequencing input: blood. These receptors were obtained from a human donor with ulcerative colitis or Crohn's disease, or a healthy co-twin of an affected twin (not recorded which).

This chain connects TRBV29-1 to TRBJ1-2; TCRdb names TRBD1, which stays unverified in the absence of DNA. Germline CDR1 and CDR2: SQVTM and ANQGSEA. The length of the CDR3 is 12 residues. CDR3 sequence reads: CSAAGTTWAYTF. Drawing the rest from reference TRBV29-1 and TRBJ1-2, the complete variable domain is SAVISQKPSRDICQRGTSLTIQCQVDSQVTMMFWYRQQPGQSLTLIATANQGSEATYESGFVIDKFPISRPNLTFSTLTVSNMSPEDSSIYLCSAAGTTWAYTFGSGTRLTVV.

The chain combines TRBV4-1 with TRBJ2-1. Germline CDR1 reads MGHRA; CDR2 reads YSYEKL. The CDR3 spans 16 residues. CDR3 sequence: CASSQEPGISYNEQFF.

This chain links TRBV29-1 with TRBJ1-1. The CDR3 is made up of 14 amino acids. Germline V gives CDR1 SQVTM, CDR2 ANQGSEA. CDR3 protein: CSVEDGVGYGGAFF.

The V and J genes are TRBV7-9 and TRBJ2-5. The germline V gene encodes CDR1 SEHNR and CDR2 FQNEAQ (reference sequence). The CDR3 extends over 13 amino acids. The CDR3 is CASSFYLQETQYF.

The gene calls are TRBV14 and TRBJ2-2; the D gene TCRdb calls, TRBD1, cannot be checked with no DNA. Germline-derived CDR1 and CDR2 are SGHDN and FVKESK. This CDR3 has 16 residues. CDR3 loop: CASSGRQKTNTGELFF. Supplemented by reference TRBV14 and TRBJ2-2, the full variable domain reads EAGVTQFPSHSVIEKGQTVTLRCDPISGHDNLYWYRRVMGKEIKFLLHFVKESKQDESGMPNNRFLAERTGGTYSTLKVQPAELEDSGVYFCASSGRQKTNTGELFFGEGSRLTVL.

The gene calls are TRBV5-1 and TRBJ1-1; TCRdb's assignment of TRBD1 cannot be checked, as there is no DNA. This CDR3 spans 14 amino acids. CDR1 SGHRS and CDR2 YFSETQ come from the germline V gene. The CDR3 protein is CASSGDRAGTEAFF.

The CDR3 here is CASSFGQGFYGYTF. This rearrangement joins TRBV6-5 to TRBJ1-2; the D gene TCRdb calls, TRBD1, cannot be checked with no DNA. Germline V gene data show CDR1 as MNHEY and CDR2 as SVGAGI. The CDR3 is 14 amino acids.

This rearrangement joins TRBV3-1 to TRBJ1-5; the D call from TCRdb, TRBD1, cannot be confirmed without DNA. CDR3 length: 15 residues. Germline loops: CDR1 LGHDT, CDR2 YNNKEL (reference sequence). This CDR3 reads CASSPGTLSYQPQHF.

The V and J genes are TRBV28 and TRBJ1-5; TCRdb picks TRBD1, but there is no DNA to check that call. Germline values: CDR1 MDHEN, CDR2 SYDVKM. The CDR3 length is 15 residues. The CDR3 sequence: CASSGTGEADQPQHF.